This entry is about one T cell receptor (beta chain). This record belongs to a study of shared clonotypes between healthy human individuals. This CDR3 region has 15 residues. Trimming removed 5 bases from V and 7 bases from J, with 18 bases in between. CDR1 SEHNR and CDR2 FQNEAQ come from the germline V gene (reference sequence). This table comes from immunoSEQ multiplex PCR, and its TCRdb copy is limited to in-frame clones, with some not included. Of a few hundred thousand clones listed, about nine tenths are singletons. V usage is TRBV7-9 and J usage is TRBJ2-1, with D perhaps TRBD1 (5 bases). The sequenced sample consisted of memory CD8+ T cells sorted from blood. Subset noted: CD45RO+ cells pooled with CCR7-negative TemRA cells. This sequence originates from a man younger than 35 in good health. The CDR3 loop reads CASSRYSSTVNEQFF. CDR3 nucleotides: TGTGCCAGCAGCCGCTATTCCTCGACAGTAAATGAGCAGTTCTTC.